The source of this T cell receptor beta chain is a study of CD8 T cells in Susac syndrome. The CDR3 covers 16 residues. V was trimmed by 1 base and J by 3 bases, leaving 16 bases between them. CDR1 is LNHDA and CDR2 is SQIVND in the germline V gene (reference sequence). Random hexamers were used to reverse transcribe roughly 0.45 to 1 ug of RNA. Amplification of TCR beta CDR3 by immunoSEQ multiplex PCR spanned 54 Vbeta and 13 Jbeta. TCRdb independently ran MiXCR on the immunoSEQ multiplex PCR reads; one entry per CDR3 protein. The data hold a few hundred thousand distinct CDR3 sequences, with around 92% observed a single time.

This TCR came from a human donor with multiple sclerosis. The chain uses TRBV19 and TRBJ2-7, with a weak D call TRBD1 (6 bases). The sample consisted of CD4+ T cells from PBMCs. As DNA, the CDR3 is TGTGCCAGTAGTATAGGGGGGACAAGGGTTTTCTACGAGCAGTACTTC. Translating gives CASSIGGTRVFYEQYF.